A single TCR beta chain is shown here with its context. There are 17 residues in the CDR3. Germline trimming cut 1 base from V and 7 bases from J; bases unmatched to any gene: 15. CDR1 and CDR2 from the germline V gene are SGHTA and FQGNSA. The data were produced by immunoSEQ multiplex PCR, yet TCRdb's version contains in-frame clones alone and is incomplete. Of about 150,000 clones in the sample, approximately 86% are singletons; the top ten hold about 2.5%. These data belong to a study of blood T cell repertoires in COVID-19. The specimen was peripheral blood. The source of this sequence is a woman in her seventies with acute or convalescent COVID-19. The rearrangement uses TRBV7-2 and TRBJ2-5, with TRBD2 matching over 7 bases. The CDR3 spells CASSLEGSGGLPRTQYF. As DNA, the CDR3 is TGTGCCAGCAGCTTAGAAGGTTCGGGGGGACTGCCAAGGACCCAGTACTTC.